The 9 T cell receptor beta chains presented below share a single source sample, sequenced in a study of blood T cells in healthy people across ages. A second roughly 7 to 11 cycle PCR used barcoded and J-beta primers. TCRdb re-called the 5' RACE reads with MiXCR, one entry per CDR3 protein. Of around 800,000 distinct CDR3 sequences listed, under 45% are singletons. The sequencing input was blood. Receptors were obtained from a man between 60 and 75 years old in good health.

Regarding this clonotype: The junction and the germline gene differ at one end; a read error may be behind it. The chain carries TRBV5-1 and TRBJ2-2, with D possibly called TRBD1 or TRBD2 (6 bases each). The CDR3 runs 18 residues. The germline gives CDR1 SGHRS, CDR2 YFSETQ. This CDR3 is CASSLVPHTDTGSGGLFF. CDR3 DNA sequence: TGCGCCAGCAGCTTAGTACCTCACACGGATACAGGGTCCGGGGGGCTGTTTTTT.

The table lists this clonotype with a count of one. This chain uses TRBV5-6 with TRBJ1-2; TRBD1 agrees at 8 bases. V dropped 1 base and J dropped 0; count of bases not matched to a gene: 11. This CDR3 spans 18 amino acids. The germline gives CDR1 SGHDT, CDR2 YYEEEE. The CDR3 region is CASSLRTTGGIANYGYTF. CDR3 sequence (DNA): TGTGCCAGCAGCTTGAGGACTACAGGGGGGATCGCTAACTATGGCTACACCTTC. The full variable domain, its missing parts supplied by reference TRBV5-6 and TRBJ1-2, is DAGVTQSPTHLIKTRGQQVTLRCSPKSGHDTVSWYQQALGQGPQFIFQYYEEEERQRGNFPDRFSGHQFPNYSSELNVNALLLGDSALYLCASSLRTTGGIANYGYTFGSGTRLTVV.

The chain joins TRBV20-1 to TRBJ2-3; D unclear. From germline, CDR1 is DFQATT and CDR2 SNEGSKA (reference sequence). CDR3 size: 14 residues. V lost 4 bases to trimming and J lost 7 bases, with 18 bases between them. The CDR3 region is CSATIGNAPHTQYF. The CDR3 DNA is TGCAGTGCTACAATCGGTAACGCACCTCATACGCAGTATTTT.

The rearrangement uses TRBV20-1 and TRBJ2-3, with 8 bases aligning to TRBD2. Germline lookup yields CDR1 DFQATT and CDR2 SNEGSKA (reference sequence). The CDR3 length is 17 residues. With 3 bases clipped from V and 2 bases from J, the junction kept 13 bases outside the gene matches. This chain's CDR3 is CSARVVERGLVTDTQYF. The CDR3 DNA reads TGCAGTGCTAGGGTCGTGGAGCGGGGGCTCGTCACAGATACGCAGTATTTT.

The chain carries TRBV14 and TRBJ2-7; D perhaps matches TRBD2 (6 bases). The J call may be incorrect, as the DNA end agrees better with TRBJ2-5. Germline V lookup: CDR1 SGHDN, CDR2 FVKESK. This CDR3 spans 15 amino acids. The CDR3 here is CASSQEEGRIGTQYF. The CDR3 region has the DNA TGTGCCAGCAGCCAAGAGGAGGGGCGCATAGGGACCCAGTACTTC.

J is TRBJ2-2 and V is TRBV7-2, with D tentatively TRBD1 (6 bases). Per germline, CDR1 SGHTA and CDR2 FQGNSA. Trimming removed 1 base from V and 5 bases from J, with 11 bases in between. The CDR3 has 15 residues. The CDR3 nucleotides read TGTGCCAGCAGCTTAGGAGCAGGGGAAACCGGGGAGCTGTTTTTT. Protein sequence: CASSLGAGETGELFF.

The rearrangement links TRBV9 to TRBJ2-1, with 10 bases identical to TRBD2. CDR3 size: 14 residues. The V gene end was trimmed by 1 base and the J gene end by 13 bases; junction bases not matched to a gene: 8. CDR1 SGDLS and CDR2 YYNGEE come from the germline V gene. CDR3 region: CASSVSPAGGDQFF. The CDR3 coding sequence is TGTGCCAGCAGCGTAAGTCCAGCGGGGGGGGATCAGTTCTTC.

This clonotype was picked up a small number of times. This sequence joins TRBV12-3 or TRBV12-4 and TRBJ1-1; no clear D gene. The CDR3 has 14 amino acids. Trimming left V 0 bases short and J 4 bases short, with 9 bases between. Here the CDR3 DNA reads TGTGCCAGCAGTTTAGCAGGGCTGACCACTGAAGCTTTCTTT. Translated, it gives CASSLAGLTTEAFF.

This chain connects TRBV6-5 to TRBJ1-5, with 7 nucleotides matching TRBD1. The germline V gene encodes CDR1 MNHEY and CDR2 SVGAGI. With V trimmed by 2 bases and J by 2 bases, 18 bases remained unmatched. CDR3 length: 20 amino acids. The CDR3 nucleotides are TGTGCCAGCAGTTACGGAAGACTGGGACAGCTCATTTGGGGCAATCAGCCCCAGCATTTT. Protein sequence: CASSYGRLGQLIWGNQPQHF.